Following are 11 T cell receptor beta chains from one sample sequenced in a study of blood T cell repertoires in COVID-19. Using immunoSEQ multiplex PCR, the repertoire was profiled, and TCRdb retains in-frame clones only, with some absent. The sample yields some 190,000 clones, around 80% seen once. The sequenced sample consisted of PBMCs or T cells enriched from blood (not recorded which). All receptors derive from a man aged 55 to 69 who had been exposed to COVID-19.

This sequence joins TRBV11-3 and TRBJ1-6; 8 bases align to TRBD1. The CDR3 is 15 amino acids. The germline V gene has CDR1 SGHNT and CDR2 YENEEA. V lost 2 bases and J lost 6; bases outside the gene matches: 3. This chain's CDR3 is CASSLWDRSNSPLHF. The CDR3 region has the DNA TGTGCCAGCAGCTTATGGGACAGGAGTAATTCACCCCTCCACTTT.

The chain employs TRBV9 and TRBJ2-1, with TRBD2 matching over 7 bases. The CDR3 covers 15 residues. Germline V gene lookup returns CDR1 SGDLS and CDR2 YYNGEE. The V segment lost 5 bases and the J segment 2 bases; nucleotides outside the gene matches: 7. CDR3 residues: CASSGGTTAYNEQFF. CDR3 sequence (DNA): TGTGCCAGCAGTGGCGGGACTACAGCCTACAATGAGCAGTTCTTC.

V and J are TRBV5-1 and TRBJ2-7, with TRBD1 as a possible D gene (5 bases). The CDR3 has 14 residues. V was clipped by 4 bases and J by 2 bases, with 13 bases between them. Germline CDR1 SGHRS, CDR2 YFSETQ. Written as DNA, the CDR3 is TGCGCCAGCAGCATGGATCAGGGCGCCTACGAGCAGTACTTC. Translating gives CASSMDQGAYEQYF.

The chain joins TRBV5-6 to TRBJ1-3; D not resolved. Trimming pared 3 bases from V and 0 bases from J, leaving 7 bases between. The CDR3 contains 14 residues. Per the germline V gene, CDR1 is SGHDT and CDR2 is YYEEEE. CDR3 bases: TGTGCCAGCAGCTCCGCTAGCTCTGGAAACACCATATATTTT. This encodes CASSSASSGNTIYF. The full variable domain, with the rest looked up from reference TRBV5-6 and TRBJ1-3, is DAGVTQSPTHLIKTRGQQVTLRCSPKSGHDTVSWYQQALGQGPQFIFQYYEEEERQRGNFPDRFSGHQFPNYSSELNVNALLLGDSALYLCASSSASSGNTIYFGEGSWLTVV.

The chain recombines TRBV30 with TRBJ1-2, with TRBD1 matching over 8 bases. CDR1 GTSNPN and CDR2 SVGIG come from the germline V gene (reference sequence). Losses at the gene ends were 3 bases for V and 7 bases for J; bases not matched to a gene: 7. This CDR3 comprises 13 residues. The DNA of the CDR3 is TGTGCCTGGAGGGAACAGGGGGTTATTGGCTACACCTTC. The encoded protein is CAWREQGVIGYTF.

The genes are TRBV9 and TRBJ2-7; the D gene is possibly TRBD2 (5 bases). V lost 2 bases and J lost 3, with 15 bases in between. Germline V CDR1 and CDR2: SGDLS, YYNGEE. The CDR3 has 15 amino acids. CDR3 sequence (DNA): TGTGCCAGCAGCGTTGGTGGTAGCGCCGTCTACGAGCAGTACTTC. Its protein is CASSVGGSAVYEQYF.

This rearrangement joins TRBV6-2 or TRBV6-3 to TRBJ2-3, with D maybe TRBD2 (5 bases). Germline V gene lookup returns CDR1 MNHEY and CDR2 SVGEGT. V lost 7 bases to trimming and J lost 4 bases, with 18 bases between them. The CDR3 is 15 amino acids. The CDR3 nucleotides are TGTGCCAGCACCCCGGGTGAGGGAAGGGCAGATACGCAGTATTTT. This gives the protein CASTPGEGRADTQYF.

This chain uses TRBV19 with TRBJ1-4; 8 bases agree with TRBD1. Germline loops: CDR1 LNHDA, CDR2 SQIVND (reference sequence). After removal of 5 bases from V and 8 bases from J, the junction contained 7 bases not matched to a gene. There are 14 residues in the CDR3. DNA for the CDR3: TGTGCCAGTAGTCAAGGGACAGGTGGAGAAAAACTGTTTTTT. Protein sequence: CASSQGTGGEKLFF.

The chain recombines TRBV4-1 with TRBJ1-3; D perhaps matches TRBD1 (5 bases). Germline CDR1 and CDR2: MGHRA and YSYEKL. V gave up 0 bases and J gave up 8 bases, with 11 bases separating them. This CDR3 comprises 14 residues. DNA for the CDR3: TGCGCCAGCAGCCAAGAAGGGTCGGGGGACACCATATATTTT. Its translation is CASSQEGSGDTIYF.

V and J are TRBV11-2 and TRBJ1-2, with 9 bases identical to TRBD1. This CDR3 is 15 amino acids long. The germline V gene has CDR1 SGHAT and CDR2 FQNNGV. The junction had 12 bases not matched to a gene; V was cut back by 5 bases and J by 8 bases. The CDR3 region is CASSASQGAIGGYTF. Here the CDR3 DNA reads TGTGCCAGCAGCGCCTCACAGGGGGCGATTGGGGGCTACACCTTC. The complete variable domain, with remaining parts taken from reference TRBV11-2 and TRBJ1-2, reads EAGVAQSPRYKIIEKRQSVAFWCNPISGHATLYWYQQILGQGPKLLIQFQNNGVVDDSQLPKDRFSAERLKGVDSTLKIQPAKLEDSAVYLCASSASQGAIGGYTFGSGTRLTVV.

This sequence joins TRBV30 and TRBJ2-5; TRBD1 matches 7 bases. From germline, CDR1 is GTSNPN and CDR2 SVGIG (reference sequence). The CDR3 totals 15 residues. Unmatched junction bases numbered 6, after V lost 1 base and J lost 1 base. CDR3 loop: CAWSGQGIPQETQYF. CDR3 DNA sequence: TGTGCCTGGAGTGGACAGGGAATACCCCAAGAGACCCAGTACTTC. Full variable domain (missing parts from reference TRBV30 and TRBJ2-5): SQTIHQWPATLVQPVGSPLSLECTVEGTSNPNLYWYRQAAGRGLQLLFYSVGIGQISSEVPQNLSASRPQDRQFILSSKKLLLSDSGFYLCAWSGQGIPQETQYFGPGTRLLVL.